This TCR beta chain stems from a study of response to subunit inactivated influenza vaccine. One entry per CDR3 protein results from TCRdb running MiXCR on the RT-PCR reads. The sample carries about 570,000 distinct CDR3 sequences, roughly 10% recorded once. A remark on this clonotype: Its antigen is not identified.

Study observations and caveats: Authors suggested few new T cells are recruited by each seasonal influenza vaccination.

Germline loops: CDR1 SGHTA, CDR2 FQGNSA. The CDR3 consists of 16 residues. Deletions cut 1 base from V and 0 bases from J, with 9 bases between. V gene TRBV7-2 combines with J gene TRBJ2-2; no reliable D call. Sequenced here: PBMCs from blood, sampled on the day of vaccination. The clonotype originates from a middle-aged man who received an inactivated influenza vaccine. CDR3 region: CASSLVRFSNTGELFF. Written as DNA, the CDR3 is TGTGCCAGCAGCTTAGTCAGGTTTTCGAACACCGGGGAGCTGTTTTTT.